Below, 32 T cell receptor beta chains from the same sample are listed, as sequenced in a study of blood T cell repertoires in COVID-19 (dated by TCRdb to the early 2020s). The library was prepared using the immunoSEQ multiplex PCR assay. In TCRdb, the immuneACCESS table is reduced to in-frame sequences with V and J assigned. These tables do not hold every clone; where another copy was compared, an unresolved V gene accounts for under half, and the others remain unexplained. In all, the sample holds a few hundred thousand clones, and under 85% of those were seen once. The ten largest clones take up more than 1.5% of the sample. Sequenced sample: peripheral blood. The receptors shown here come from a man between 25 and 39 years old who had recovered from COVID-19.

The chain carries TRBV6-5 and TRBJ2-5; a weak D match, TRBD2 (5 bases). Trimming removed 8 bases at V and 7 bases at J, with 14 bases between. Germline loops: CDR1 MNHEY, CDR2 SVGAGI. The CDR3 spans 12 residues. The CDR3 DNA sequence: TGTGCCAGCGCTAGCAGGAGTGGGACCCAGTACTTC. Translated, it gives CASASRSGTQYF.

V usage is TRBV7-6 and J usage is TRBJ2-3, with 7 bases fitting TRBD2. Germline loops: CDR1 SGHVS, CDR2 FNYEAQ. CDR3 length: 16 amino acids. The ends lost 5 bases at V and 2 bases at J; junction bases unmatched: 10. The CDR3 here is CASSPTPSGPTDTQYF. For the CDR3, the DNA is TGTGCCAGCAGCCCCACCCCTAGCGGACCCACAGATACGCAGTATTTT.

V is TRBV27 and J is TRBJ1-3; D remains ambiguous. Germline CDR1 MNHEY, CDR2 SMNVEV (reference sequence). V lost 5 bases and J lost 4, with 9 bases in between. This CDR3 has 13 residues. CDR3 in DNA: TGTGCCAGCAGTACATCTAGGGGAAACACCATATATTTT. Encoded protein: CASSTSRGNTIYF.

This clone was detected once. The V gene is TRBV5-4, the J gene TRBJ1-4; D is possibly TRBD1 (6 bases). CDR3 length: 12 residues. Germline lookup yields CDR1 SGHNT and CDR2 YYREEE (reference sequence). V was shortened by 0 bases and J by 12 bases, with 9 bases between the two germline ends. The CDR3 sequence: CASSLASGELFF. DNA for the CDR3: TGTGCCAGCAGCTTGGCCTCAGGGGAACTGTTTTTT. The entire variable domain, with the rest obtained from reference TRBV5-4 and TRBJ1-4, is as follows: ETGVTQSPTHLIKTRGQQVTLRCSSQSGHNTVSWYQQALGQGPQFIFQYYREEENGRGNFPPRFSGLQFPNYSSELNVNALELDDSALYLCASSLASGELFFGSGTQLSVL.

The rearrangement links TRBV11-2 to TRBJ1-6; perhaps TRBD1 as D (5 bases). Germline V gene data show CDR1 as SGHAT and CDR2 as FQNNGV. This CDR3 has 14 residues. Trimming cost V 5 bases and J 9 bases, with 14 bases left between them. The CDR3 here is CASSGDSPTSPLHF. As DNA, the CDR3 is TGTGCCAGCAGCGGAGACAGCCCAACTTCACCCCTCCACTTT.

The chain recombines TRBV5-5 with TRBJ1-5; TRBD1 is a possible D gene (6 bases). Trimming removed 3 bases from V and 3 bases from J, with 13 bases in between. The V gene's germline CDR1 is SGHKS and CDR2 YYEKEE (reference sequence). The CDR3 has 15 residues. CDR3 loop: CASSWGHDFNQPQHF. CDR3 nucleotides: TGTGCCAGCAGCTGGGGACACGATTTCAATCAGCCCCAGCATTTT.

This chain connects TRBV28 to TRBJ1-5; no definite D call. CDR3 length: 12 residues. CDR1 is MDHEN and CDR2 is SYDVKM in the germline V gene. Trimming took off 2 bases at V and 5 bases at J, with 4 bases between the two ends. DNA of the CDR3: TGTGCCAGCAGTTTAGGCTATCAGCCCCAGCATTTT. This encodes CASSLGYQPQHF.

The CDR3 coding sequence is TGTGCCAGCTCACCGGAGGGGCCGCTTGTGGAAAAACTGTTTTTT. Translated: CASSPEGPLVEKLFF. This rearrangement joins TRBV18 to TRBJ1-4, with D tentatively TRBD1 (5 bases). V lost 3 bases and J lost 8, with 16 bases in between. Germline lookup yields CDR1 KGHSH and CDR2 LQKENI. The CDR3 has 15 residues. Variable domain in full (rest from reference TRBV18 and TRBJ1-4): NAGVMQNPRHLVRRRGQEARLRCSPMKGHSHVYWYRQLPEEGLKFMVYLQKENIIDESGMPKERFSAEFPKEGPSILRIQQVVRGDSAAYFCASSPEGPLVEKLFFGSGTQLSVL.

The CDR3 loop is CAKGQGVSPLHF. The CDR3 DNA follows: TGTGCCAAGGGACAGGGGGTTTCACCCCTCCACTTT. V is TRBV2 and J is TRBJ1-6, with TRBD1 matching 11 bases. The CDR3 contains 12 residues. V gave up 10 bases and J gave up 9 bases; unmatched junction bases: 2. CDR1 and CDR2 from the germline V gene are SNHLY and FYNNEI.

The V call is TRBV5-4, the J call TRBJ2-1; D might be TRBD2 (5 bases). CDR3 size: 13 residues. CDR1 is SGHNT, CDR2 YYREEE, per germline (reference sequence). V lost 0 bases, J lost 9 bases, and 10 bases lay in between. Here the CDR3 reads CASSLAEGREQFF. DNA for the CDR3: TGTGCCAGCAGCTTGGCCGAGGGTCGTGAGCAGTTCTTC.

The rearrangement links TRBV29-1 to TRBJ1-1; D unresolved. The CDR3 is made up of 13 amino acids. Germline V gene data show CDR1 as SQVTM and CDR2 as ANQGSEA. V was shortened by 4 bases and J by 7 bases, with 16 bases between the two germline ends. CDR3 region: CSVGSGAIVEAFF. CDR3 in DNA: TGCAGCGTTGGATCAGGCGCGATCGTTGAAGCTTTCTTT.

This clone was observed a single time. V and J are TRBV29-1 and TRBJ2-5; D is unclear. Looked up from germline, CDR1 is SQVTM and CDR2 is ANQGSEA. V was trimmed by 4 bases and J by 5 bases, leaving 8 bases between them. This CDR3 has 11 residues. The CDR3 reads CSVAPMETQYF. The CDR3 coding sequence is TGCAGCGTTGCCCCCATGGAGACCCAGTACTTC.

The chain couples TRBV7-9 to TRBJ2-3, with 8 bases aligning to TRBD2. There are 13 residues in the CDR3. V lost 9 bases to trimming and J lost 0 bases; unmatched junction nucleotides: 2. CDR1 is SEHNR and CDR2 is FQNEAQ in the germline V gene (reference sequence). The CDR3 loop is CASQRGSTDTQYF. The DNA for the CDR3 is TGTGCCAGTCAGCGGGGGAGCACAGATACGCAGTATTTT.

The CDR3 DNA reads TGTGCCAGTAGTAATGAGGCCCGCCTTAGCTACACCTTC. As protein: CASSNEARLSYTF. The chain employs TRBV19 and TRBJ1-2; D not resolved. The germline V and J ends were trimmed by 4 bases and 9 bases, with 15 bases remaining between them. The length of the CDR3 is 13 residues. Germline-derived CDR1 and CDR2 are LNHDA and SQIVND (reference sequence).

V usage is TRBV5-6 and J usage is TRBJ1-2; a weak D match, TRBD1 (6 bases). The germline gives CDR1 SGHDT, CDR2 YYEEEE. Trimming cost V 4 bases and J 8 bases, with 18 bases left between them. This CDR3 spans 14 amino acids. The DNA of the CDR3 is TGTGCCAGCAGCCTCACAGGGACCGGAGAGGGCTACACCTTC. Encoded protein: CASSLTGTGEGYTF. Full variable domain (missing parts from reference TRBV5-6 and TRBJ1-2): DAGVTQSPTHLIKTRGQQVTLRCSPKSGHDTVSWYQQALGQGPQFIFQYYEEEERQRGNFPDRFSGHQFPNYSSELNVNALLLGDSALYLCASSLTGTGEGYTFGSGTRLTVV.

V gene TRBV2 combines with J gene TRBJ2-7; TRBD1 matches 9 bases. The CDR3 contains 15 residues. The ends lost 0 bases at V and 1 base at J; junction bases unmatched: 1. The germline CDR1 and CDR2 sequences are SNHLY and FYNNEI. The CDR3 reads CASSEAGQGSYEQYV. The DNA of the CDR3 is TGTGCCAGCAGTGAAGCGGGACAGGGTTCCTACGAGCAGTACGTC.

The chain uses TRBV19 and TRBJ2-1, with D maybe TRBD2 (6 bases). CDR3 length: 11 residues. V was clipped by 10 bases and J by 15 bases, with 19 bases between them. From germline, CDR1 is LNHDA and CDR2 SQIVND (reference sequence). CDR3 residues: CATAPGGPMFF. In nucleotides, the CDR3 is TGTGCCACCGCCCCCGGGGGTCCTATGTTCTTC.

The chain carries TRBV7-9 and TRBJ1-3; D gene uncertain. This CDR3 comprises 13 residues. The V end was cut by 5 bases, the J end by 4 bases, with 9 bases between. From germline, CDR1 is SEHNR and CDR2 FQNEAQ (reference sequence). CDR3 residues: CASSRVWGNTIYF. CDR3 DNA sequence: TGTGCCAGCAGCCGGGTTTGGGGAAACACCATATATTTT. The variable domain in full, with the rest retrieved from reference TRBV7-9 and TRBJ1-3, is DTGVSQNPRHKITKRGQNVTFRCDPISEHNRLYWYRQTLGQGPEFLTYFQNEAQLEKSRLLSDRFSAERPKGSFSTLEIQRTEQGDSAMYLCASSRVWGNTIYFGEGSWLTVV.

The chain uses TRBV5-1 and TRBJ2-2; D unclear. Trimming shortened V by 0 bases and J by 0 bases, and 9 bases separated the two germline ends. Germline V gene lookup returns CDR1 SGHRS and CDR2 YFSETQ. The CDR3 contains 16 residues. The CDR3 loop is CASSLGAGANTGELFF. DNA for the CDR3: TGCGCCAGCAGCTTGGGGGCAGGCGCGAACACCGGGGAGCTGTTTTTT.

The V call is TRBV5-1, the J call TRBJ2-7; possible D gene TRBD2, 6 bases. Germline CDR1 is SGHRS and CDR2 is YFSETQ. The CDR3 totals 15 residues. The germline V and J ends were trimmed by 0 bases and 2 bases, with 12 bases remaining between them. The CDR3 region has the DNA TGCGCCAGCAGCTTGGAAGGACGGGAGACCTACGAGCAGTACTTC. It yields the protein CASSLEGRETYEQYF.

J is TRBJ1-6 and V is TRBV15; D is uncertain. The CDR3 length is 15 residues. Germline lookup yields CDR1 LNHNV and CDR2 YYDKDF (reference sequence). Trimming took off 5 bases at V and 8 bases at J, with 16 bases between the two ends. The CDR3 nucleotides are TGTGCCACCAGCCCCAACGGAGGGCTGGATTCACCCCTCCACTTT. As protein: CATSPNGGLDSPLHF.

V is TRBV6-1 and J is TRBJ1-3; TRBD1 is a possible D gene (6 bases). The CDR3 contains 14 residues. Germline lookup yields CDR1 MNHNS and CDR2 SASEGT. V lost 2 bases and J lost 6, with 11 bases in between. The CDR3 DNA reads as TGTGCCAGCAGTGAACAGGGGTTGGAAAACACCATATATTTT. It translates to CASSEQGLENTIYF.

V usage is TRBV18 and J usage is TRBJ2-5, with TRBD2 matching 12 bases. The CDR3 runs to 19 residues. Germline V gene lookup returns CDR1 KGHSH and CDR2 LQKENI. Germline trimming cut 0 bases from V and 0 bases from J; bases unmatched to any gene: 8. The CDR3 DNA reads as TGTGCCAGCTCACCACCGGGTCTAGCGGGGGGGTCGTACCAAGAGACCCAGTACTTC. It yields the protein CASSPPGLAGGSYQETQYF.

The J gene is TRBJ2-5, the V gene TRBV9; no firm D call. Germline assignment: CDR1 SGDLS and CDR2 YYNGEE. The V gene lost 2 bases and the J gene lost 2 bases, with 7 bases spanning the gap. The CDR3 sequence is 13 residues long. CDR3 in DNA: TGTGCCAGCAGCGTCTCACAACAAGAGACCCAGTACTTC. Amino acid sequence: CASSVSQQETQYF.

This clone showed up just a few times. The DNA of the CDR3 is TGCGCCAGCAGTGAGTGGGTGACAATGTATGACACCATATATTTT. Amino acid sequence: CASSEWVTMYDTIYF. The chain links TRBV10-2 to TRBJ1-3; unclear D gene. The CDR3 covers 15 residues. The V gene lost 1 base and the J gene lost 8 bases, with 15 bases spanning the gap. The germline gives CDR1 WSHSY, CDR2 SAAADI.

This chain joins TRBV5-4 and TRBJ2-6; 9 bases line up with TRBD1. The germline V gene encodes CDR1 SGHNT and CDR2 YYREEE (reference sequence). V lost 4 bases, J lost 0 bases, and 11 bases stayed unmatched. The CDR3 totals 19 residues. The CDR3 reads CASSTMTGGYRSGANVLTF. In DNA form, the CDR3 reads TGTGCCAGCAGCACAATGACAGGGGGTTACCGCTCTGGGGCCAACGTCCTGACTTTC.

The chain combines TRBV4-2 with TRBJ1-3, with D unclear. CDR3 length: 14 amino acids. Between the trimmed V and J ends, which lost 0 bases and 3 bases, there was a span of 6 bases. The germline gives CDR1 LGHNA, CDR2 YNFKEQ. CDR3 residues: CASSQEGSGNTIYF. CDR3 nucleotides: TGTGCCAGCAGCCAAGAAGGGAGTGGAAACACCATATATTTT.

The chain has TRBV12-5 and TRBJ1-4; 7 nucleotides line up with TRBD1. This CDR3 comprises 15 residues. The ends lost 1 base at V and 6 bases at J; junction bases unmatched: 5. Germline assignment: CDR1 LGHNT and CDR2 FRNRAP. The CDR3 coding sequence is TGTGCTAGTGGTTTGGACCGGGACAGTGATGAAAAACTGTTTTTT. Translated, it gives CASGLDRDSDEKLFF.

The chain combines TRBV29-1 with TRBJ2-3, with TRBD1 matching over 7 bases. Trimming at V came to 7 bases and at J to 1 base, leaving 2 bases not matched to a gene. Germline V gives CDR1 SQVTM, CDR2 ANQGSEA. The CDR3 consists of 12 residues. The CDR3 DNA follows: TGCAGCGCCGACAGGGGCACAGATACGCAGTATTTT. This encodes CSADRGTDTQYF.

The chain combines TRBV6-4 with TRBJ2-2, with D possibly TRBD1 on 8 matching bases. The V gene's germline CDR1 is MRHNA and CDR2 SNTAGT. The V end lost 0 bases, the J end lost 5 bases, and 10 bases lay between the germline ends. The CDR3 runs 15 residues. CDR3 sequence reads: CASSDSQGGTGELFF. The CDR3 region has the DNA TGTGCCAGCAGTGACTCACAGGGGGGGACCGGGGAGCTGTTTTTT.

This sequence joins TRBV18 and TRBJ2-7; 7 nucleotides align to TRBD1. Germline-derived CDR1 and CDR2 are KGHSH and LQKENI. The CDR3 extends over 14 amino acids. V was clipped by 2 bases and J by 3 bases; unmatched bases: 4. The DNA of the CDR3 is TGTGCCAGCTCACCATCCTGGGACAGCTACGAGCAGTACGTC. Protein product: CASSPSWDSYEQYV.

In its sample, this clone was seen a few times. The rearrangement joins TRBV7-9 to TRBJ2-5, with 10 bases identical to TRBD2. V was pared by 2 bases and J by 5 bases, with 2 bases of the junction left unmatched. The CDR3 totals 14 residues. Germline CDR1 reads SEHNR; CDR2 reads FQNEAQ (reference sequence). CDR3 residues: CASSLPTSGETQYF. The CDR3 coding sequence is TGTGCCAGCAGCTTACCGACTAGCGGGGAGACCCAGTACTTC.